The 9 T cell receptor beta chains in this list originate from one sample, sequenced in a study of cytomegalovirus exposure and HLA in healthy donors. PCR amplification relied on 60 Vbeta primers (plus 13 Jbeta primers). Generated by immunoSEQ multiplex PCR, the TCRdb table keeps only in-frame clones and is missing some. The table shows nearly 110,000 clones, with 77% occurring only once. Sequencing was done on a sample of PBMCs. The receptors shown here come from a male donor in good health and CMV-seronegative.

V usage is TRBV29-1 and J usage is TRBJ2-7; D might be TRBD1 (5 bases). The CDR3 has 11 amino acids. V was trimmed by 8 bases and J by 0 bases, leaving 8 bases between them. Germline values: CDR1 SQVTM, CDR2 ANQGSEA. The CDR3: CSIQVSYEQYF. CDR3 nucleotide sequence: TGCAGCATACAGGTCTCCTACGAGCAGTACTTC.

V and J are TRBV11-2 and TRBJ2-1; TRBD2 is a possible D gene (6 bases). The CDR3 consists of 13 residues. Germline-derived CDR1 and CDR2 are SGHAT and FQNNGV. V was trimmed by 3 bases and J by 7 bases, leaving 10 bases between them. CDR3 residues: CASSLMGRNEQFF. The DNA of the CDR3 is TGTGCCAGCAGCTTGATGGGGAGGAATGAGCAGTTCTTC.

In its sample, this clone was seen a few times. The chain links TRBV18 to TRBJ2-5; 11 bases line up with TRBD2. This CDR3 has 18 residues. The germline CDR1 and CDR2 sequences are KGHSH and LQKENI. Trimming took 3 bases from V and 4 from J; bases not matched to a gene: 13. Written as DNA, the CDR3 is TGTGCCAGCTCACCTGATGACCTACTAGCGGGAGTGTCAGAGACCCAGTACTTC. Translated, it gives CASSPDDLLAGVSETQYF.

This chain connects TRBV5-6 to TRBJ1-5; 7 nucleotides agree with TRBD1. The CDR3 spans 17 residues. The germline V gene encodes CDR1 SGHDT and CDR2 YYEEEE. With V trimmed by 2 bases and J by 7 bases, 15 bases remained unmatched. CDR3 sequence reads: CASSFNGAGGMGQPQHF. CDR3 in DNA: TGTGCCAGCAGCTTCAATGGGGCAGGGGGAATGGGGCAGCCCCAGCATTTT.

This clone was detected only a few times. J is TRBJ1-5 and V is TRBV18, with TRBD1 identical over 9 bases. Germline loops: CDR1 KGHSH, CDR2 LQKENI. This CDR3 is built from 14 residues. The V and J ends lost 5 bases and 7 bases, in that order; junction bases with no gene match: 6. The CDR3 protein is CASSADRGEQPQHF. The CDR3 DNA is TGTGCCAGCTCAGCGGACAGGGGTGAACAGCCCCAGCATTTT.

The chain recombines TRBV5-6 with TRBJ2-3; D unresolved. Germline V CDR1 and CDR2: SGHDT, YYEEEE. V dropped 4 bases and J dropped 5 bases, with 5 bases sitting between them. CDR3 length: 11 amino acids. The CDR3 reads CASSLGDTQYF. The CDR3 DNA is TGTGCCAGCAGCCTCGGAGATACGCAGTATTTT.

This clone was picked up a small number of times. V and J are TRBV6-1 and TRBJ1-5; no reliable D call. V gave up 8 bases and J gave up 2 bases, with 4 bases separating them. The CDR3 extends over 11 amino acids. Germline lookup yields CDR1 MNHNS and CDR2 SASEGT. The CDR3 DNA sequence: TGTGCCAGCGAGGGCAATCAGCCCCAGCATTTT. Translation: CASEGNQPQHF.

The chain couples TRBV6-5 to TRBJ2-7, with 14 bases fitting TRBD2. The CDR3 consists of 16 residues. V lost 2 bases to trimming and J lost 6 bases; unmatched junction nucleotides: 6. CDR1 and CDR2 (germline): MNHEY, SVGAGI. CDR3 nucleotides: TGTGCCAGCAGTTACCGGGGACTAGCGGGAGTCTCCGAGCAGTACTTC. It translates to CASSYRGLAGVSEQYF.

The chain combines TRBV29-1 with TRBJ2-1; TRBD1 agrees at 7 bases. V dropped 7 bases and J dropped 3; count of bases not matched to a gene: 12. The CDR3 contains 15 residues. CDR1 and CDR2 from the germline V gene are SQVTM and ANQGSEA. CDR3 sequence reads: CSAKTGTALYNEQFF. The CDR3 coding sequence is TGCAGCGCCAAGACCGGGACAGCACTCTACAATGAGCAGTTCTTC.